This TCR beta chain is drawn from a study of T cells in localized non-small cell lung cancer (TCRdb year 2020). About the investigation overall: The study examined T cell repertoires in approximately 240 patients with early-stage NSCLC and compared tumors with uninvolved tumor-adjacent lungs. The cohort comprised roughly 230 treatment-naïve NSCLC patients with resected, localized lung tumors. The mean age of the NSCLC patients was about 64 years, with 120 to 150 men and 100 to 110 women.

CDR1 and CDR2 were assigned from the germline V gene (reference sequence) as LNHNV and YYDKDF. CDR3 length: 19 amino acids, cysteine to phenylalanine. CDR3 DNA is the only sequence kept; it has 57 bases, read in frame from the first base. Relative to germline, V is missing 1 base and J is missing 0 bases, with 10 bases of the junction outside any gene match. Details on this clone: Its cognate antigen has yet to be identified. There are no base qualities to consult, and no much larger clone falls within one base.

TCR beta CDR3 regions were sequenced from DNA using the immunoSEQ Assay. The paper's data handling went like this. T cell density was computed as TCR beta template counts normalized to usable DNA estimated by amplifying housekeeping genes. Using the preseqR package, richness was estimated by extrapolating to 120,000 templates for tissue samples and 400,000 templates for PBMC samples. Clonality was defined by subtracting Pielou's evenness from one. Differential abundance testing on productive amino-acid clonotypes, with a minimum total count of 5 and an alpha of 0.1, was used to identify tissue-enriched TCRs. Repertoire overlap between compartments was quantified with the Jaccard Index and Morisita Overlap Index. GLIPH grouped TCR beta CDR3s together with public tetramer-defined viral CDR3s, and a viral motif had to include at least three viral sequences and show V-gene enrichment. In its TCRdb copy, this immuneACCESS table keeps in-frame sequences only and misses some clones. Where compared with another copy, unresolved V genes explain less than half of these, and the others have no known cause. V, J and clone size are taken as reported in that table, and D and trimming were inferred from the DNA itself. The sample table holds roughly 2,600 clones, of which approximately 39% were seen once. The ten largest clonotypes hold 8.5% to 10% of the sample.

At diagnosis, tumor, uninvolved tumor-adjacent lung and peripheral blood were collected and then preserved as a mix of FFPE and fresh-frozen material. Beyond this particular receptor, the publication reports: Of the top 100 tumor clones, a median of roughly 56 were detected in paired uninvolved adjacent lung; some 28 were also among that lung's top 100. Because of the exploratory design, TCR variables were selected using unadjusted p-values without false-discovery rate correction. Uninvolved tumor-adjacent lung showed the highest T cell clonality, higher than tumor, which suggests more focused antigenic responses in the uninvolved tumor-adjacent lung. Multi-region tumor sequencing was not performed, so intratumor heterogeneity could not be excluded. Higher T cell density in blood was associated with longer overall survival, whereas higher clonality in adjacent lung was associated with shorter survival.

The sample here was lung tumor tissue, taken before any cancer treatment. This chain joins TRBV15 to TRBJ2-3, with 10 bases matching TRBD2. This TCR derives from a male donor aged 60 or over with stage I squamous cell lung carcinoma. The bases are TGTGCCACCAGCAGAGTAGGGACAGAAGCGGGAGGGAGCACAGATACGCAGTATTTT. The translation is CATSRVGTEAGGSTDTQYF.